These 14 T cell receptor beta chains share one sample of origin, sequenced in a study of blood T cell repertoires in COVID-19 (dated by TCRdb to 2020 to 2021). The library was prepared using the immunoSEQ multiplex PCR assay. TCRdb stores this immuneACCESS table with in-frame sequences only. Part of the clones is absent; in the studies checked, under half of the shortfall reflects unresolved V genes, and no reason is known for the rest. The sample table shows 57,000 or so clones, and 70% to 85% are seen once. The top ten clonotypes cover 15% to 20% of the sample. What was sequenced was peripheral blood. These receptor sequences come from a man in his 60s with acute or convalescent COVID-19.

The J gene is TRBJ2-1, the V gene TRBV20-1; D possibly corresponds to TRBD1 (9 bases). CDR1 is DFQATT, CDR2 SNEGSKA, per germline (reference sequence). The CDR3 length is 14 residues. V was trimmed by 3 bases and J by 9 bases, leaving 18 bases between them. The CDR3 sequence: CSASRLAGQGEQFF. The CDR3 DNA follows: TGCAGTGCTAGTCGATTAGCGGGACAGGGTGAGCAGTTCTTC.

This clone has more than one count but fewer than ten. This chain uses TRBV5-5 with TRBJ2-6; D is ambiguous. CDR3 length: 14 residues. CDR1 and CDR2 from the germline V gene are SGHKS and YYEKEE (reference sequence). V lost 6 bases and J lost 0, with 7 bases in between. In DNA, the CDR3 is TGTGCCAGCATCCCCTACTCTGGGGCCAACGTCCTGACTTTC. It yields the protein CASIPYSGANVLTF. The variable domain in full, with the rest retrieved from reference TRBV5-5 and TRBJ2-6, is DAGVTQSPTHLIKTRGQQVTLRCSPISGHKSVSWYQQVLGQGPQFIFQYYEKEERGRGNFPDRFSARQFPNYSSELNVNALLLGDSALYLCASIPYSGANVLTFGAGSRLTVL.

This sequence joins TRBV3-1 (or the pseudogene TRBV3-2) and TRBJ1-1, with 7 nucleotides matching TRBD1. The CDR3 runs 16 residues. With V trimmed by 5 bases and J by 4 bases, 13 bases remained unmatched. Germline loops: CDR1 LGHDT, CDR2 YNNKEL (reference sequence). CDR3 sequence reads: CASSARQGVVGTEAFF. The CDR3 region has the DNA TGTGCCAGCAGCGCCCGACAGGGCGTTGTCGGCACTGAAGCTTTCTTT.

The gene calls are TRBV7-6 and TRBJ2-1; 9 bases are shared with TRBD1. The CDR3 totals 15 residues. The V segment lost 5 bases and the J segment 8 bases; nucleotides outside the gene matches: 10. Germline loops: CDR1 SGHVS, CDR2 FNYEAQ. The CDR3 sequence: CASSPSATGGYEQFF. The CDR3 DNA is TGTGCCAGCAGCCCCTCGGCTACAGGGGGCTATGAGCAGTTCTTC.

This sequence joins TRBV20-1 and TRBJ2-1; 7 bases are a match to TRBD1. CDR1 and CDR2 (germline): DFQATT, SNEGSKA (reference sequence). With V trimmed by 3 bases and J by 7 bases, 3 bases remained unmatched. The length of the CDR3 is 12 residues. For the CDR3, the DNA is TGCAGTGCTAGTCCAGGGGGTAATGAGCAGTTCTTC. Protein sequence: CSASPGGNEQFF.

The chain uses TRBV27 and TRBJ1-6; D possibly corresponds to TRBD1 (5 bases). This CDR3 has 16 residues. The V gene lost 1 base and the J gene lost 1 base, with 8 bases spanning the gap. Germline V CDR1 and CDR2: MNHEY, SMNVEV (reference sequence). CDR3 loop: CASSLWGLSYNSPLHF. DNA for the CDR3: TGTGCCAGCAGTTTATGGGGCTTGTCCTATAATTCACCCCTCCACTTT.

The chain recombines TRBV5-1 with TRBJ2-1; TRBD1 might be the D (6 bases). Germline-derived CDR1 and CDR2 are SGHRS and YFSETQ. CDR3 length: 17 residues. The V end lost 0 bases, the J end lost 7 bases, and 20 bases lay between the germline ends. Here the CDR3 reads CASSLVLDSQGSNEQFF. In nucleotides, the CDR3 is TGCGCCAGCAGCTTGGTACTGGATTCACAGGGATCGAATGAGCAGTTCTTC. The variable domain in full, with the rest retrieved from reference TRBV5-1 and TRBJ2-1, is KAGVTQTPRYLIKTRGQQVTLSCSPISGHRSVSWYQQTPGQGLQFLFEYFSETQRNKGNFPGRFSGRQFSNSRSEMNVSTLELGDSALYLCASSLVLDSQGSNEQFFGPGTRLTVL.

This chain joins TRBV18 and TRBJ1-2, with TRBD1 as a possible D gene (5 bases). The CDR3 runs 14 residues. V was pared by 2 bases and J by 1 base, with 8 bases between. Per germline, CDR1 KGHSH and CDR2 LQKENI. The CDR3 reads CASSPGQGNYGYTF. CDR3 DNA sequence: TGTGCCAGCTCACCAGGGCAGGGTAACTATGGCTACACCTTC.

The chain couples TRBV18 to TRBJ1-5; D gene ambiguous. This CDR3 has 15 amino acids. V lost 3 bases and J 3 bases, leaving 12 bases between the germline ends. Germline loops: CDR1 KGHSH, CDR2 LQKENI. The CDR3 bases are TGTGCCAGCTCACCGGAGCAGTCCGACAATCAGCCCCAGCATTTT. It is translated as CASSPEQSDNQPQHF.

The gene calls are TRBV29-1 and TRBJ2-5; no firm D call. V lost 0 bases, J lost 5 bases, and 4 bases lay in between. CDR3 length: 11 residues. From germline, CDR1 is SQVTM and CDR2 ANQGSEA. CDR3 sequence (DNA): TGCAGCGTTGAAGACCCGGAGACCCAGTACTTC. Translating gives CSVEDPETQYF.

The chain recombines TRBV6-2 or TRBV6-3 with TRBJ2-5; a possible D gene is TRBD1 (5 bases). The germline gives CDR1 MNHEY, CDR2 SVGEGT. The CDR3 covers 14 residues. Trimming left V 2 bases short and J 3 bases short, with 10 bases between. The CDR3 sequence: CASSYVAREETQYF. CDR3 nucleotide sequence: TGTGCCAGCAGTTACGTCGCCAGGGAAGAGACCCAGTACTTC.

The V gene is TRBV6-9, the J gene TRBJ2-7; 9 bases align to TRBD2. The length of the CDR3 is 16 residues. J lost 2 bases, V lost 1 base, and 6 bases had no gene match. Germline V gene lookup returns CDR1 MNHGY and CDR2 SVAAGI. Here the CDR3 reads CASSYLAGGRAYEQYF. DNA of the CDR3: TGTGCCAGCAGTTATTTGGCAGGCGGGAGGGCCTACGAGCAGTACTTC.

The J gene is TRBJ2-3, the V gene TRBV5-4, with 13 positions matching TRBD2. The CDR3 extends over 19 amino acids. The ends lost 0 bases at V and 0 bases at J; junction bases unmatched: 7. Germline CDR1 SGHNT, CDR2 YYREEE (reference sequence). This CDR3 reads CASSLGGLAGIHSTDTQYF. The DNA for the CDR3 is TGTGCCAGCAGCTTGGGGGGACTAGCGGGGATACATAGCACAGATACGCAGTATTTT.

The rearrangement links TRBV5-1 to TRBJ1-2; no reliable D call. V was pared by 1 base and J by 7 bases, with 11 bases between. Germline lookup yields CDR1 SGHRS and CDR2 YFSETQ. There are 13 residues in the CDR3. The CDR3 DNA reads TGCGCCAGCAGCTTGACTTTAGTATCTGGCTACACCTTC. It is translated as CASSLTLVSGYTF.